The T cell receptor (beta chain) under discussion was sequenced for a study of blood T cells in healthy people across ages. Trimming at V came to 0 bases and at J to 4 bases, leaving 5 bases not matched to a gene. The CDR3 loop spans 16 amino acids. Germline assignment: CDR1 SGHRS and CDR2 YFSETQ. Using a J-beta primer mix together with a sample-barcoded 5' primer, a second PCR was run for about 6 to 11 cycles. One entry per CDR3 protein, called by TCRdb with MiXCR from the 5' RACE reads. The sample carries roughly 1,100,000 distinct CDR3 sequences, 25% recorded once. The sample was also reused in another study, on T cells of mothers and their children.

The rearrangement joins TRBV5-1 to TRBJ2-2, with TRBD1 matching over 8 bases. Sequenced: blood. This TCR was sampled from a girl aged 2 to 9 in good health. The CDR3 region is CASSLGQGLSTGELFF. CDR3 DNA: TGCGCCAGCAGCTTGGGACAGGGGCTCTCCACCGGGGAGCTGTTTTTT.